The 10 T cell receptor beta chains listed next were all sequenced from one sample in a study of CD8 T cells in ankylosing spondylitis. Study-level points and caveats: Ankylosing spondylitis blood appeared to carry a characteristic TCR beta motif of roughly 8 highly homologous variants.

These receptors are not linked to any known antigen. TCRdb analysed the 5' RACE reads with MiXCR anew, one entry per CDR3 protein. The sample has around 480,000 distinct CDR3 sequences, approximately 17% seen once. Source material: blood, either unsorted or a sorted T cell fraction (not recorded which). The receptors come from a male donor with ankylosing spondylitis.

The gene calls are TRBV20-1 and TRBJ2-3, with 7 nucleotides matching TRBD1. J was trimmed by 3 bases and V by 6 bases; bases with no gene match: 12. The CDR3 contains 15 residues. Per the germline V gene, CDR1 is DFQATT and CDR2 is SNEGSKA (reference sequence). In nucleotides, the CDR3 is TGCAGTGCCCCCGCGACAGGGCTTTCGACAGATACGCAGTATTTT. Amino acids: CSAPATGLSTDTQYF.

The table lists this clonotype with many counts. The CDR3 sequence: CASSGQLTDTQYF. The CDR3 DNA is TGTGCCAGCAGTGGACAGCTCACAGATACGCAGTATTTT. This chain connects TRBV4-2 to TRBJ2-3, with D possibly being TRBD1 (6 bases). Germline V gene lookup returns CDR1 LGHNA and CDR2 YNFKEQ. This CDR3 is 13 amino acids long. V was clipped by 6 bases and J by 2 bases, with 9 bases between them.

The V and J genes are TRBV9 and TRBJ2-3; 14 bases match TRBD2. Germline CDR1 is SGDLS and CDR2 is YYNGEE. Losses at the gene ends were 2 bases for V and 0 bases for J; bases not matched to a gene: 2. The CDR3 is made up of 17 amino acids. The CDR3 nucleotides are TGTGCCAGCAGCGTGGGACTAGCGGGAGTTAGCACAGATACGCAGTATTTT. This codes for CASSVGLAGVSTDTQYF.

Only a few counts were recorded for this clonotype. The chain is built from TRBV5-5 and TRBJ2-5; 11 bases match TRBD1. Germline CDR1 and CDR2: SGHKS and YYEKEE (reference sequence). The CDR3 contains 16 residues. V was pared by 1 base and J by 6 bases, with 8 bases of the junction left unmatched. The CDR3 nucleotides are TGTGCCAGCAGCTTGTCCGGGACAGGGGGAGGAAAGACCCAGTACTTC. Residues: CASSLSGTGGGKTQYF.

The sample holds a few counts of this clonotype. This chain joins TRBV28 and TRBJ1-1, with D perhaps TRBD1 (6 bases). Germline values: CDR1 MDHEN, CDR2 SYDVKM. The V and J ends lost 8 bases and 10 bases respectively, with 14 bases between them. The CDR3 length is 11 residues. CDR3 region: CASGRGRGAFF. The CDR3 DNA sequence: TGTGCCAGCGGCAGGGGTCGTGGAGCTTTCTTT.

This clonotype has more than one count but fewer than ten. An end of the junction does not agree with germline; a read error may underlie this. The chain uses TRBV9 and TRBJ1-1; TRBD1 agrees at 9 bases. The CDR3 loop spans 17 amino acids. The germline V gene encodes CDR1 SGDLS and CDR2 YYNGEE. Written as DNA, the CDR3 is TGTGCCAGCAGCGCGGGAATCGGTGGGGGGACAGGGAGCAGGTTGGTCTTT. This sequence encodes CASSAGIGGGTGSRLVF.

The table lists this clonotype with a few counts. CDR3 DNA sequence: TGTGCCAGCAGTGCACGGGGGGGCAATGAGCAGTTCTTC. Translated: CASSARGGNEQFF. The gene calls are TRBV9 and TRBJ2-1; TRBD2 matches 8 bases. With V trimmed by 5 bases and J by 6 bases, 4 bases remained unmatched. The CDR3 extends over 13 amino acids. Germline CDR1 SGDLS, CDR2 YYNGEE.

In this sample, this clonotype turned up a few times. The V call is TRBV12-3 or TRBV12-4, the J call TRBJ2-7; D remains unclear. V lost 8 bases to trimming and J lost 2 bases, with 16 bases between them. CDR3 size: 14 residues. CDR3 residues: CASQKGSVTYEQYF. DNA of the CDR3: TGTGCCAGCCAAAAGGGCTCCGTCACCTACGAGCAGTACTTC.

This clonotype was picked up many times. The chain couples TRBV3-1 to TRBJ2-7, with a possible D match to TRBD1 (5 bases). CDR1 is LGHDT and CDR2 is YNNKEL in the germline V gene (reference sequence). V was shortened by 4 bases and J by 7 bases, with 14 bases between the two germline ends. CDR3 size: 13 residues. The CDR3 DNA follows: TGTGCCAGCAGCCTAACACAGGCGACTGAGCAGTACTTC. Its translation is CASSLTQATEQYF.

Only a few counts were recorded for this clonotype. The chain is built from TRBV20-1 and TRBJ2-7, with a possible D match to TRBD2 (5 bases). CDR3 length: 14 amino acids. Germline assignment: CDR1 DFQATT and CDR2 SNEGSKA (reference sequence). V was clipped by 2 bases and J by 3 bases, with 14 bases between them. The CDR3 loop reads CSARPARRIYEQYF. CDR3 bases: TGCAGTGCTAGACCCGCCAGGAGGATCTACGAGCAGTACTTC.